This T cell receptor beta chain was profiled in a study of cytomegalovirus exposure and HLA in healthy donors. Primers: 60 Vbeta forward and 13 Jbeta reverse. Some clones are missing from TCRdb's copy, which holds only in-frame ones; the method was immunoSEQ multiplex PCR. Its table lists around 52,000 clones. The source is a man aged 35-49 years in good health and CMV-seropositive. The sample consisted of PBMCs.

DNA of the CDR3: TGTGCCAGCAGCTTAGATACTAGCGGGTTGTTCGAGACCCAGTACTTC. It translates to CASSLDTSGLFETQYF. This chain links TRBV7-3 with TRBJ2-5; 9 nucleotides line up with TRBD2. The CDR3 is 16 residues long. Trimming removed 2 bases from V and 5 bases from J; junction bases left unmatched: 9. CDR1 SGHTA and CDR2 FQGTGA come from the germline V gene.